The 16 T cell receptor beta chains in this list originate from one sample, sequenced in a study of blood T cell repertoires in COVID-19. Profiling relied on immunoSEQ multiplex PCR, and the TCRdb table lists in-frame clones only, not all of them. This repertoire shows fewer than 70,000 clones, around 87% found once; its top ten account for 5.5% to 8.5%. Sequenced: peripheral blood. All receptors come from a man aged 60 to 69 with active or convalescent COVID-19.

The gene calls are TRBV5-6 and TRBJ1-2; 8 positions agree with TRBD1. From germline, CDR1 is SGHDT and CDR2 YYEEEE. J was trimmed by 3 bases and V by 3 bases; bases with no gene match: 7. The CDR3 has 15 amino acids. CDR3 nucleotides: TGTGCCAGCAGCTACTGGGACAGGCGATACTATGGCTACACCTTC. This translates into CASSYWDRRYYGYTF.

As DNA, the CDR3 is TGTGCCACCAGCAGGACAGGGGCAGCGAACACTGAAGCTTTCTTT. Protein product: CATSRTGAANTEAFF. This chain uses TRBV15 with TRBJ1-1; 8 positions match TRBD1. Germline V lookup: CDR1 LNHNV, CDR2 YYDKDF (reference sequence). V shed 3 bases and J 1 base; nucleotides not matched to a gene: 4. The CDR3 covers 15 residues.

This clone was seen only a few times. This chain links TRBV5-4 with TRBJ1-4, with 11 bases fitting TRBD1. Germline CDR1 and CDR2: SGHNT and YYREEE (reference sequence). The CDR3 extends over 18 amino acids. V shed 4 bases and J 7 bases; nucleotides not matched to a gene: 15. CDR3 sequence (DNA): TGTGCCAGCAGCACCCGGACAGGGGGCGACTCGGACGCTGAAAAACTGTTTTTT. Protein sequence: CASSTRTGGDSDAEKLFF.

The chain uses TRBV7-9 and TRBJ1-5; 8 bases align to TRBD1. CDR1 and CDR2 (germline): SEHNR, FQNEAQ (reference sequence). This CDR3 region has 14 residues. V shed 4 bases and J 2 bases; nucleotides not matched to a gene: 1. The CDR3 protein is CASSSDRGNQPQHF. The CDR3 DNA follows: TGTGCCAGCAGCTCGGACAGGGGCAATCAGCCCCAGCATTTT.

The chain links TRBV6-4 to TRBJ1-2; D possibly corresponds to TRBD1 (5 bases). The germline gives CDR1 MRHNA, CDR2 SNTAGT. V lost 0 bases and J 2 bases, leaving 10 bases between the germline ends. The CDR3 runs 15 residues. The CDR3 bases are TGTGCCAGCAGTGACTCCGGGGGACCAAACTATGGCTACACCTTC. Translating gives CASSDSGGPNYGYTF.

The chain couples TRBV5-4 to TRBJ2-7; tentatively, D is TRBD2 (6 bases). The CDR3 has 15 residues. V was pared by 0 bases and J by 4 bases, with 14 bases between. The V gene's germline CDR1 is SGHNT and CDR2 YYREEE (reference sequence). The CDR3 here is CASSLVGAGYYEQYF. The DNA of the CDR3 is TGTGCCAGCAGCTTGGTAGGAGCGGGCTATTACGAGCAGTACTTC.

The sample holds one count of this clone. This chain links TRBV29-1 with TRBJ2-3; 12 bases map to TRBD1. J lost 4 bases, V lost 7 bases, and 6 bases had no gene match. CDR1 is SQVTM, CDR2 ANQGSEA, per germline. This CDR3 has 14 residues. The CDR3, as DNA: TGCAGCGCGCCCGGGACAGGGGGCGCAGATACGCAGTATTTT. The encoded protein is CSAPGTGGADTQYF.

The DNA for the CDR3 is TGTGCCAGCACCGGGACAGGCATGGGCAATCAGCCCCAGCATTTT. As protein: CASTGTGMGNQPQHF. V is TRBV2 and J is TRBJ1-5, with 8 bases that match TRBD1. Germline CDR1 is SNHLY and CDR2 is FYNNEI. The CDR3 has 15 amino acids. V was pared by 7 bases and J by 2 bases, with 7 bases of the junction left unmatched.

The V and J genes are TRBV28 and TRBJ1-4; TRBD1 matches 7 bases. Germline CDR1 is MDHEN and CDR2 is SYDVKM. The CDR3 is 14 amino acids. The V gene end was trimmed by 8 bases and the J gene end by 7 bases; junction bases not matched to a gene: 10. The CDR3 DNA reads as TGTGCCAGCGCCAAACCCGGGACAGTTGAAAAACTGTTTTTT. Protein product: CASAKPGTVEKLFF.

The chain has TRBV5-1 and TRBJ1-2; no clear D gene. Trimming stripped 0 bases from V and 2 bases from J, with 11 bases between. The CDR3 has 15 residues. CDR1 and CDR2 from the germline V gene are SGHRS and YFSETQ. CDR3 sequence reads: CASSLDSPGNYGYTF. The CDR3 DNA reads as TGCGCCAGCAGCTTGGATTCCCCGGGAAACTATGGCTACACCTTC.

The genes are TRBV28 and TRBJ1-1, with D possibly being TRBD1 (6 bases). Trimming took 4 bases from V and 1 from J, leaving 10 bases between them. The CDR3 totals 14 residues. Germline CDR1 and CDR2: MDHEN and SYDVKM. The CDR3 nucleotides read TGTGCCAGCAGTTCCGGGACAAAGAACACTGAAGCTTTCTTT. Translation gives CASSSGTKNTEAFF.

The chain is built from TRBV6-1 and TRBJ2-1; D might be TRBD1 (6 bases). The CDR3 is made up of 15 amino acids. Germline V gives CDR1 MNHNS, CDR2 SASEGT. Trimming pared 0 bases from V and 9 bases from J, leaving 15 bases between. The CDR3 sequence: CASSEALAGVSEQFF. The CDR3 bases are TGTGCCAGCAGTGAAGCTCTAGCAGGGGTTAGTGAGCAGTTCTTC.

This chain links TRBV4-1 with TRBJ2-1, with D possibly matching TRBD1 (6 bases). V was pared by 4 bases and J by 2 bases, with 12 bases between. Germline CDR1 MGHRA, CDR2 YSYEKL. The CDR3 covers 15 residues. The DNA of the CDR3 is TGCGCCAGCAGCCGGGGGCGCATCACCTACAATGAGCAGTTCTTC. Translation gives CASSRGRITYNEQFF.

The chain joins TRBV3-1 (or the pseudogene TRBV3-2) to TRBJ1-1, with D possibly TRBD1 on 5 matching bases. The germline V gene encodes CDR1 LGHDT and CDR2 YNNKEL (reference sequence). The CDR3 extends over 16 amino acids. Trimming removed 4 bases at V and 4 bases at J, with 19 bases between. CDR3 region: CASSPRSRGKATEAFF. For the CDR3, the DNA is TGTGCCAGCAGCCCCAGGTCGCGGGGGAAGGCCACTGAAGCTTTCTTT.

The gene calls are TRBV5-6 and TRBJ2-7, with D possibly being TRBD1 (6 bases). Germline V CDR1 and CDR2: SGHDT, YYEEEE. The CDR3 is made up of 15 amino acids. V lost 1 base and J 1 base, leaving 12 bases between the germline ends. CDR3 protein: CASSLRGTGSYEQYF. The CDR3 DNA sequence: TGTGCCAGCAGCTTGAGGGGGACGGGGTCCTACGAGCAGTACTTC.

The chain uses TRBV6-5 and TRBJ2-1; D is unclear. Germline CDR1 reads MNHEY; CDR2 reads SVGAGI. CDR3 length equals 15 residues. Between the trimmed V and J ends, which lost 5 bases and 0 bases, there was a span of 11 bases. The CDR3 nucleotides are TGTGCCAGCAGTAGGCTAGGTAGCTCCTACAATGAGCAGTTCTTC. It yields the protein CASSRLGSSYNEQFF.